This T cell receptor (beta chain) was profiled in a study of neurological immune-mediated disorders. Study results and limitations: No link was found between any clinical or MRI feature and the multiple sclerosis repertoire cluster. CDR3 amino acid sequences of expanded clones were not shared across subjects, a result suggesting private repertoires in all groups.

V shed 3 bases and J shed 3 bases, with 10 bases lying between them. Germline values: CDR1 SGHDT, CDR2 YYEEEE. The CDR3 runs to 14 residues. For the unsorted libraries, 2 million PBMCs stored at -80 C served as input. This clonotype was observed many times. The antigen is unknown. The authors produced cDNA by 5'RACE using 10-nucleotide random UMIs. In TCRdb, the 5' RACE reads were re-called with MiXCR into one record per CDR3 protein. The sample yields approximately 66,000 distinct CDR3 sequences, 3.5% to 5% seen once. V gene TRBV5-6 combines with J gene TRBJ2-1; D gene ambiguous. Source material: PBMCs. The sequence was obtained from a man aged 30 to 45 with multiple sclerosis. The CDR3: CASSWLDGYNEQFF. CDR3 nucleotides: TGTGCCAGCAGCTGGCTGGACGGCTACAATGAGCAGTTCTTC.